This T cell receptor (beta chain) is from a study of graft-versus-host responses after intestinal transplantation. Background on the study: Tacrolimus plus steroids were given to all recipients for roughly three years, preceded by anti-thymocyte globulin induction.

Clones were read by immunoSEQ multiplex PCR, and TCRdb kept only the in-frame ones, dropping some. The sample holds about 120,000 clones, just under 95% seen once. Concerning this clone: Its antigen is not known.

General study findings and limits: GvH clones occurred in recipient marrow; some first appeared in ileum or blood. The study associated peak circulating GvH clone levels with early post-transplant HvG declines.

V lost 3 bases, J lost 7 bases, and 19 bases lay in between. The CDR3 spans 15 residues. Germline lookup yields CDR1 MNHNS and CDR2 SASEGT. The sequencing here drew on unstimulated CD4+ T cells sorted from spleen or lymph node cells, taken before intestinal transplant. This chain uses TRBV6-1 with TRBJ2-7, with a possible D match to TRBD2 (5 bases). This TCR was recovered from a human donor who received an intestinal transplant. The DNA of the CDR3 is TGTGCCAGCAGTGAGGAGGTAGCGCCTGTAAGAGAGCAGTACTTC. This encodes CASSEEVAPVREQYF.